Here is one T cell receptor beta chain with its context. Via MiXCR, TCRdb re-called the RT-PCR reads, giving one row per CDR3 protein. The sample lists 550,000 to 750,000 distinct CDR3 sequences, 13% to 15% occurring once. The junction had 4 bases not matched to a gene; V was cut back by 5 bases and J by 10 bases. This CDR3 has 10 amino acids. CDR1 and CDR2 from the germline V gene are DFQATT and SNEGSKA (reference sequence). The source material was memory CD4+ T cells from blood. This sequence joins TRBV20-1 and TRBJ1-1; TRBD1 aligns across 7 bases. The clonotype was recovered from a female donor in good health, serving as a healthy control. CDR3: CSAPRDRAFF. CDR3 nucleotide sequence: TGCAGTGCTCCCCGGGACAGAGCTTTCTTT.